The clone carrying this T cell receptor beta chain was recorded at least ten times. Its target is unknown. The sample comes from a study of breast tumors, draining lymph nodes, adjacent tissues. Study outcomes and limitations: Compared with lymph nodes, tumors were less diverse; compared with nontumor tissue, more. Compared with basal-like, luminal-like tumors shared significantly more repertoire with nontumor tissue. Data only fit, rather than demonstrated, lymph node origin of most tumor T cells.

TCRdb reprocessed the multiplex PCR reads with MiXCR, giving one entry per CDR3 protein. The data contain about 47,000 distinct CDR3 sequences, 20% to 25% of them seen just once; the ten biggest clones take up under 9.5%. The V end was cut by 5 bases, the J end by 1 base, with 14 bases between. The CDR3 consists of 15 residues. Sequences were obtained from breast tumor tissue. The sequence derives from a female donor with breast cancer. Some clones in this sample may be carry-over from other donors' samples. The chain joins TRBV12-3 or TRBV12-4 to TRBJ1-2, with D perhaps TRBD1 (5 bases). CDR3 loop: CASSLGGGLNYGYTF. The CDR3 coding sequence is TGTGCCAGCAGTCTCGGCGGGGGTCTTAACTATGGCTACACCTTC.